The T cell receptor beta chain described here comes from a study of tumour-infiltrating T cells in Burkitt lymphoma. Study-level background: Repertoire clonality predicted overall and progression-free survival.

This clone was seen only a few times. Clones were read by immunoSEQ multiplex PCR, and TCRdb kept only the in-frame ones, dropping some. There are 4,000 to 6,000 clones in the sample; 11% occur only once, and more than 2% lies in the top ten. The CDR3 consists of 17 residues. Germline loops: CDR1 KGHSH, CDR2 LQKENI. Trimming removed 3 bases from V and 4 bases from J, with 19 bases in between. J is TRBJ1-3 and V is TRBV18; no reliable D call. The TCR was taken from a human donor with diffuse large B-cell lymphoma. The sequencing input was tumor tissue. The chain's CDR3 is CASSPTGPLLAGNTIYF. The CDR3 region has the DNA TGTGCCAGCTCACCGACCGGACCCCTCCTGGCCGGAAACACCATATATTTT.